The 21 T cell receptor beta chains given below trace back to one sample, sequenced in a study of T cells after yellow fever vaccination. Using its own MiXCR run on the 5' RACE reads, TCRdb lists one record per CDR3 protein. The sample gives a few hundred thousand distinct CDR3 sequences, 3% to 4.5% of which show up once; about 24% is in the top ten. This material consisted of PBMCs, taken 5 days after the yellow fever booster vaccination. These TCRs come from a man in his late teens or twenties who received the YFV17D yellow fever vaccine.

In this sample, this clonotype turned up many times. The V gene is TRBV7-9, the J gene TRBJ2-2; D gene unclear. From germline, CDR1 is SEHNR and CDR2 FQNEAQ (reference sequence). The germline V and J ends were trimmed by 5 bases and 6 bases, with 10 bases remaining between them. The CDR3 consists of 13 residues. CDR3 nucleotide sequence: TGTGCCAGCAGCACCTTTGACGCCGGGGAGCTGTTTTTT. It is translated as CASSTFDAGELFF.

This chain connects TRBV20-1 to TRBJ1-5; no clear D gene. V was trimmed by 6 bases and J by 3 bases, leaving 9 bases between them. The CDR3 length is 12 residues. Germline V gives CDR1 DFQATT, CDR2 SNEGSKA (reference sequence). CDR3 sequence (DNA): TGCAGTGCCGCTGCGGCCAATCAGCCCCAGCATTTT. This codes for CSAAAANQPQHF.

The rearrangement joins TRBV6-5 to TRBJ2-7; D uncertain. The CDR3 sequence is 13 residues long. V was cut by 10 bases and J by 2 bases, with 15 bases left in between. The germline CDR1 and CDR2 sequences are MNHEY and SVGAGI. CDR3 in amino acids: CATKSGVTYEQYF. As DNA, the CDR3 is TGTGCCACCAAAAGTGGAGTAACCTACGAGCAGTACTTC.

The gene calls are TRBV6-5 and TRBJ2-5; D is ambiguous. CDR1 and CDR2 (germline): MNHEY, SVGAGI. Between the trimmed V and J ends, which lost 0 bases and 4 bases, there was a span of 15 bases. This CDR3 region has 16 residues. In DNA, the CDR3 is TGTGCCAGCAGTTACTCGACCGGCAGGTTGGGAGAGACCCAGTACTTC. It translates to CASSYSTGRLGETQYF.

The chain is built from TRBV5-1 and TRBJ1-6; D gene uncertain. The CDR3 is 14 amino acids. The germline gives CDR1 SGHRS, CDR2 YFSETQ. V was trimmed by 3 bases and J by 9 bases, leaving 13 bases between them. The CDR3 bases are TGCGCCAGCAGCTATAGGGTAGAGTCTTCACCCCTCCACTTT. Translating it yields CASSYRVESSPLHF.

The gene calls are TRBV5-4 and TRBJ2-3, with D possibly TRBD2 on 6 matching bases. The length of the CDR3 is 14 residues. V gave up 2 bases and J gave up 4 bases, with 11 bases separating them. Germline CDR1 is SGHNT and CDR2 is YYREEE (reference sequence). CDR3 bases: TGTGCCAGCAGCTTCGTGGGGGGATCAGATACGCAGTATTTT. Protein: CASSFVGGSDTQYF.

There are a few counts of this clonotype. The rearrangement joins TRBV5-1 to TRBJ2-7; a weak D match, TRBD2 (7 bases). Germline V gene data show CDR1 as SGHRS and CDR2 as YFSETQ. The CDR3 loop spans 14 amino acids. V lost 0 bases and J 5 bases, leaving 12 bases between the germline ends. The CDR3, as DNA: TGCGCCAGCAGCTTGGTCGCGGGGGCGGACGAGCAGTACTTC. Translated: CASSLVAGADEQYF.

In this sample, this clonotype turned up many times. The gene calls are TRBV18 and TRBJ2-5, with 9 bases that match TRBD2. CDR1 is KGHSH and CDR2 is LQKENI in the germline V gene. The CDR3 is 16 amino acids. The junction had 6 bases not matched to a gene; V was cut back by 2 bases and J by 2 bases. Written as DNA, the CDR3 is TGTGCCAGCTCACCAGGGAGACTAGCGGTACAAGAGACCCAGTACTTC. Its translation: CASSPGRLAVQETQYF.

This clonotype showed up just a few times. This chain links TRBV27 with TRBJ1-2; D remains unclear. Trimming stripped 0 bases from V and 6 bases from J, with 14 bases between. Germline loops: CDR1 MNHEY, CDR2 SMNVEV (reference sequence). The CDR3 contains 15 residues. The CDR3 loop reads CASSLSIYGVDGYTF. CDR3 sequence (DNA): TGTGCCAGCAGTTTATCGATTTACGGGGTCGATGGCTACACCTTC.

This clonotype has a handful of counts. J is TRBJ1-5 and V is TRBV2; D not resolved. The CDR3 runs to 14 residues. Deletions cut 6 bases from V and 5 bases from J, with 14 bases between. The germline V gene encodes CDR1 SNHLY and CDR2 FYNNEI. This chain's CDR3 is CASRRRFMDQPQHF. CDR3 bases: TGTGCCAGCAGGAGAAGGTTTATGGATCAGCCCCAGCATTTT.

This clonotype has more than one count but fewer than ten. The J gene is TRBJ2-2, the V gene TRBV9, with 7 bases that match TRBD1. This CDR3 region has 17 residues. Germline trimming cut 1 base from V and 0 bases from J; bases unmatched to any gene: 6. Germline V lookup: CDR1 SGDLS, CDR2 YYNGEE. The CDR3 here is CASSVKTGTPNTGELFF. CDR3 DNA sequence: TGTGCCAGCAGCGTAAAGACAGGGACCCCGAACACCGGGGAGCTGTTTTTT.

The chain employs TRBV5-1 and TRBJ2-3; the D is unclear. V was trimmed by 8 bases and J by 7 bases, leaving 23 bases between them. The CDR3 contains 15 residues. CDR1 is SGHRS, CDR2 YFSETQ, per germline. In nucleotides, the CDR3 is TGCGCCAGTAGCCCAGCAGTGTTCACCGAAAATACGCAGTATTTT. Translated: CASSPAVFTENTQYF.

V usage is TRBV19 and J usage is TRBJ1-6, with a tentative D call TRBD1 (5 bases). V lost 9 bases, J lost 8 bases, and 14 bases lay in between. Germline values: CDR1 LNHDA, CDR2 SQIVND (reference sequence). The CDR3 covers 13 residues. CDR3 loop: CASTIGGYSPLHF. The CDR3 nucleotides read TGTGCCAGCACTATCGGGGGTTATTCACCCCTCCACTTT.

The table lists this clonotype with a few counts. The chain carries TRBV20-1 and TRBJ1-1, with D unclear. V shed 6 bases and J shed 4 bases, with 18 bases lying between them. The CDR3 is 14 amino acids. The germline V gene has CDR1 DFQATT and CDR2 SNEGSKA (reference sequence). Here the CDR3 reads CSARHSLMGTEAFF. The DNA for the CDR3 is TGCAGTGCCCGACATTCCCTCATGGGCACTGAAGCTTTCTTT.

This clonotype appeared a few times. The rearrangement uses TRBV4-3 and TRBJ1-2; D is uncertain. Per the germline V gene, CDR1 is LGHNA and CDR2 is YSLEER. V shed 4 bases and J shed 5 bases, with 17 bases lying between them. The CDR3 covers 15 residues. The CDR3 region is CASSPGFGNTYGYTF. The CDR3, as DNA: TGCGCCAGCAGCCCTGGTTTCGGGAACACTTATGGCTACACCTTC.

The sample holds a few counts of this clonotype. The chain uses TRBV6-6 and TRBJ2-3; TRBD2 matches at 10 bases. Germline loops: CDR1 MNHNY, CDR2 SVGAGI (reference sequence). The CDR3 covers 20 residues. The junction had 14 bases not matched to a gene; V was cut back by 2 bases and J by 0 bases. The DNA for the CDR3 is TGTGCCAGCAGTTACCCGGCGAGACTAGCGGGTCGCGCTAGCACAGATACGCAGTATTTT. The encoded protein is CASSYPARLAGRASTDTQYF.

This clonotype has a handful of counts. The CDR3 nucleotides read TGCGCCAGCAGCCAAGGACAGGGGAAGTGGAAGATGGATGAGCAGTTCTTC. Translated, it gives CASSQGQGKWKMDEQFF. The chain employs TRBV4-3 and TRBJ2-1; TRBD1 matches at 8 bases. CDR1 LGHNA and CDR2 YSLEER come from the germline V gene. V was clipped by 1 base and J by 8 bases; unmatched bases: 13. This CDR3 spans 17 amino acids.

This clonotype was seen a handful of times. The V and J genes are TRBV27 and TRBJ1-1; D not resolved. The germline V gene encodes CDR1 MNHEY and CDR2 SMNVEV (reference sequence). CDR3 size: 13 residues. V was shortened by 3 bases and J by 5 bases, with 10 bases between the two germline ends. The CDR3 protein is CASSFRSWTEAFF. The CDR3 coding sequence is TGTGCCAGCAGTTTTCGTTCTTGGACTGAAGCTTTCTTT.

The CDR3 is CASSSWDGAVMAQYF. The CDR3 bases are TGTGCCAGCAGCTCCTGGGACGGTGCCGTTATGGCGCAGTATTTT. J is TRBJ2-3 and V is TRBV7-9; D possibly matches TRBD1 or TRBD2 (5 bases each). Per germline, CDR1 SEHNR and CDR2 FQNEAQ (reference sequence). V lost 4 bases and J lost 10, with 21 bases in between. The CDR3 extends over 15 amino acids.

This clonotype was counted many times. This chain uses TRBV18 with TRBJ2-7; D gene uncertain. CDR3 length: 13 residues. Germline CDR1 reads KGHSH; CDR2 reads LQKENI. V lost 6 bases, J lost 3 bases, and 12 bases lay in between. The CDR3 protein is CASSASSNYEQYV. The DNA of the CDR3 is TGTGCCAGCTCGGCCTCAAGCAACTACGAGCAGTACGTC.

This clonotype was seen only a few times. The chain couples TRBV4-3 to TRBJ2-7; 7 bases agree with TRBD2. J was trimmed by 2 bases and V by 3 bases; bases with no gene match: 4. This CDR3 is 14 amino acids long. Germline CDR1 and CDR2: LGHNA and YSLEER. The CDR3 sequence is CASSQGLSTYEQYF. The CDR3 DNA follows: TGCGCCAGCAGCCAGGGACTAAGCACCTACGAGCAGTACTTC.